This T cell receptor (beta chain) appears in the sequencing data of a study of blood T cells in healthy people across ages. Germline CDR1 is LGHNA and CDR2 is YNFKEQ. CDR3 length equals 16 residues. The germline V and J ends were trimmed by 4 bases and 5 bases, with 18 bases remaining between them. This clonotype was counted ten times or more. A second PCR, run for roughly 7 to 12 cycles, used a sample-barcoded 5' primer plus a J-beta primer mix. Each TCR beta cDNA got a 12-nucleotide random molecular identifier. Sequencing yielded, for each sample, at least 2.5 million paired-end reads carrying CDR3. In TCRdb, the 5' RACE reads were re-called with MiXCR into one record per CDR3 protein. The table records around 1,700,000 distinct CDR3 sequences, 28% of them present only once.

The sequencing input was blood. The V gene is TRBV4-2, the J gene TRBJ2-1, with D perhaps matching TRBD1 (6 bases). This receptor was taken from a woman in her 30s in good health. Written as DNA, the CDR3 is TGTGCCAGCAGCCCCAGGGCTGGACAGCGGAACAATGAGCAGTTCTTC. Translated, it gives CASSPRAGQRNNEQFF.